These 29 T cell receptor beta chains were sequenced from one sample in a study of OX40 agonist ivuxolimab in advanced cancers. Method: immunoSEQ multiplex PCR; TCRdb's copy keeps in-frame clones and lacks some. The sample has roughly 69,000 clones; 91% are singletons. Material: CD4+ or CD8+ T cells sorted from blood, obtained in a trial of the OX40 agonist ivuxolimab. Receptor source: an adult with an advanced solid tumor such as melanoma, head and neck, liver or kidney cancer.

This chain uses TRBV7-3 with TRBJ2-3; maybe TRBD2 (6 bases). From germline, CDR1 is SGHTA and CDR2 FQGTGA. The CDR3 spans 15 residues. V shed 6 bases and J shed 3 bases, with 16 bases lying between them. The CDR3 DNA is TGTGCCAGCAGTTTACATAGCGGCGAAACAGATACGCAGTATTTT. This translates into CASSLHSGETDTQYF.

Here the CDR3 DNA reads TGTGCCAGCAGCTTTAGGTCTAGCGGGAGCTCCTACGAGCAGTACTTC. This encodes CASSFRSSGSSYEQYF. J is TRBJ2-7 and V is TRBV7-2; 10 bases align to TRBD2. The length of the CDR3 is 16 residues. In germline, CDR1 is SGHTA, CDR2 FQGNSA. J lost 0 bases, V lost 3 bases, and 5 bases had no gene match.

This clone was seen only a few times. The chain combines TRBV4-2 with TRBJ1-1; D may be TRBD1 (6 bases). From germline, CDR1 is LGHNA and CDR2 YNFKEQ. Trimming stripped 1 base from V and 2 bases from J, with 11 bases between. This CDR3 spans 15 amino acids. CDR3 bases: TGTGCCAGCAGCCAAGTCCAGGGGTTAAACACTGAAGCTTTCTTT. It is translated as CASSQVQGLNTEAFF.

CDR3 bases: TGTGCCAGTAGTATAGTAGGACTAGCGGGCTCACCTCTTCCCTACGAGCAGTACTTC. Protein sequence: CASSIVGLAGSPLPYEQYF. The gene calls are TRBV19 and TRBJ2-7; 11 bases are a match to TRBD2. Germline V gene lookup returns CDR1 LNHDA and CDR2 SQIVND (reference sequence). V shed 1 base, J shed 2 bases, and the junction held 13 bases outside the gene matches. The CDR3 length is 19 residues.

In this sample, this clone turned up once. The chain couples TRBV5-1 to TRBJ1-4; D is unresolved. The CDR3 extends over 14 amino acids. Germline-derived CDR1 and CDR2 are SGHRS and YFSETQ. V was shortened by 2 bases and J by 7 bases, with 12 bases between the two germline ends. CDR3 sequence reads: CASSLYSYGEKLFF. CDR3 DNA sequence: TGCGCCAGCAGCTTATACAGTTACGGTGAAAAACTGTTTTTT.

V gene TRBV28 combines with J gene TRBJ2-7; D gene ambiguous. This CDR3 is 14 amino acids long. In germline, CDR1 is MDHEN, CDR2 SYDVKM. The V end was cut by 6 bases, the J end by 3 bases, with 15 bases between. CDR3 amino acids: CASRRYGLDYEQYF. In DNA, the CDR3 is TGTGCCAGCAGGAGGTACGGCCTAGACTACGAGCAGTACTTC. Full variable domain (outside the CDR3, taken from reference TRBV28 and TRBJ2-7): DVKVTQSSRYLVKRTGEKVFLECVQDMDHENMFWYRQDPGLGLRLIYFSYDVKMKEKGDIPEGYSVSREKKERFSLILESASTNQTSMYLCASRRYGLDYEQYFGPGTRLTVT.

The DNA of the CDR3 is TGTGCCTGGAGTCGTAGGACAGGGGGAGAGACCCAGTACTTC. Its translation is CAWSRRTGGETQYF. The chain couples TRBV30 to TRBJ2-5; 10 bases align to TRBD1. V shed 2 bases and J 4 bases; nucleotides not matched to a gene: 4. The CDR3 runs 14 residues. Germline CDR1 GTSNPN, CDR2 SVGIG (reference sequence).

The rearrangement joins TRBV6-1 to TRBJ1-3; weak D call: TRBD1 (5 bases). Trimming took off 6 bases at V and 0 bases at J, with 12 bases between the two ends. In germline, CDR1 is MNHNS, CDR2 SASEGT. The CDR3 is 15 residues long. The chain's CDR3 is CASRAQGPSGNTIYF. In nucleotides, the CDR3 is TGTGCCAGCAGGGCCCAGGGCCCCTCTGGAAACACCATATATTTT.

V is TRBV6-5 and J is TRBJ2-2, with D possibly being TRBD1 or TRBD2 (5 bases each). Per germline, CDR1 MNHEY and CDR2 SVGAGI. This CDR3 contains 15 residues. Trimming removed 6 bases at V and 9 bases at J, with 20 bases between. CDR3 DNA: TGTGCCAGCAGCTATGACCCCGGGGCGCCCAGGGAGCTGTTTTTT. Protein product: CASSYDPGAPRELFF.

The chain recombines TRBV19 with TRBJ1-5; D may be TRBD1 (5 bases). Trimming removed 7 bases at V and 7 bases at J, with 14 bases between. The CDR3 extends over 13 amino acids. Germline V gene data show CDR1 as LNHDA and CDR2 as SQIVND (reference sequence). The CDR3 loop reads CASNWGSDQPQHF. The CDR3, as DNA: TGTGCCAGTAATTGGGGGAGCGACCAGCCCCAGCATTTT.

V and J are TRBV6-4 and TRBJ2-1; 9 positions agree with TRBD1. Germline CDR1 and CDR2: MRHNA and SNTAGT. Trimming removed 3 bases from V and 6 bases from J; junction bases left unmatched: 6. The CDR3 runs 15 residues. CDR3 DNA: TGTGCCAGCAGTGAGGGGACAGGGTACCTCAATGAGCAGTTCTTC. Its translation: CASSEGTGYLNEQFF.

The chain uses TRBV14 and TRBJ2-2; no firm D call. The V gene lost 1 base and the J gene lost 5 bases, with 11 bases spanning the gap. Per germline, CDR1 SGHDN and CDR2 FVKESK. This CDR3 spans 15 amino acids. CDR3: CASSQGLLGTGELFF. The CDR3 nucleotides are TGTGCCAGCAGCCAAGGGCTCCTTGGGACCGGGGAGCTGTTTTTT.

This clone came up a few times. The gene calls are TRBV28 and TRBJ1-3, with D possibly TRBD1 on 5 matching bases. V shed 4 bases and J shed 0 bases, with 16 bases lying between them. Germline V gives CDR1 MDHEN, CDR2 SYDVKM. The CDR3 loop spans 17 amino acids. CDR3 DNA sequence: TGTGCCAGCAGTTCCCGTCCGGGACGGGTCTCTGGAAACACCATATATTTT. Encoded protein: CASSSRPGRVSGNTIYF.

This clone occurred once. The chain combines TRBV21-1 with TRBJ1-5. TRBV21-1 constitutes a pseudogene. This CDR3 comprises 17 residues. CDR3 bases: TGTGCCAGCAGCAAACGGGGGGGGCGAAAAGGCAATCAGCCCCAGCATTTT. It specifies CASSKRGGRKGNQPQHF.

The rearrangement joins TRBV30 to TRBJ2-1, with 11 bases lining up with TRBD2. The CDR3 extends over 15 amino acids. Germline V gene data show CDR1 as GTSNPN and CDR2 as SVGIG (reference sequence). After removal of 0 bases from V and 12 bases from J, the junction contained 10 bases not matched to a gene. In DNA, the CDR3 is TGTGCCTGGAGTGTCGGTCTAGCGGGAGGTTCGGGGCAGTTCTTC. This encodes CAWSVGLAGGSGQFF.

This chain links TRBV7-8 with TRBJ1-1; 9 nucleotides match TRBD1. The V segment lost 4 bases and the J segment 10 bases; nucleotides outside the gene matches: 4. The CDR3 length is 12 residues. Germline V gives CDR1 SGHVS, CDR2 FQNEAQ. The CDR3 loop reads CASSSWGQGAFF. The CDR3 region has the DNA TGTGCCAGCAGCTCTTGGGGACAGGGAGCTTTCTTT.

The V call is TRBV5-4, the J call TRBJ2-3; D possibly corresponds to TRBD1 (5 bases). The CDR3 covers 13 residues. Germline V gene data show CDR1 as SGHNT and CDR2 as YYREEE (reference sequence). The germline V and J ends were trimmed by 4 bases and 7 bases, with 13 bases remaining between them. CDR3 amino acids: CASSPDSTNTQYF. The CDR3 nucleotides are TGTGCCAGCAGCCCTGACAGCACCAATACGCAGTATTTT.

The CDR3 bases are TGTGCCAGCAGCCACCCCCGCCGGGACAGGGGTTTAAACGAGCAGTTCTTC. Its translation is CASSHPRRDRGLNEQFF. The chain carries TRBV14 and TRBJ2-1, with TRBD1 matching 10 bases. This CDR3 has 17 residues. The V gene end was trimmed by 3 bases and the J gene end by 10 bases; junction bases not matched to a gene: 15. CDR1 and CDR2 from the germline V gene are SGHDN and FVKESK.

The rearrangement links TRBV28 to TRBJ1-1; TRBD1 matches 9 bases. In germline, CDR1 is MDHEN, CDR2 SYDVKM. After removal of 3 bases from V and 11 bases from J, the junction contained 7 bases not matched to a gene. The length of the CDR3 is 13 residues. The CDR3 sequence is CASSFRPDRGAFF. The CDR3 DNA reads TGTGCCAGCAGTTTCCGACCGGACAGGGGCGCTTTCTTT.

The chain has TRBV30 and TRBJ2-1; D is possibly TRBD2 (5 bases). Trimming took off 3 bases at V and 12 bases at J, with 9 bases between the two ends. The CDR3 covers 10 residues. Germline CDR1 is GTSNPN and CDR2 is SVGIG (reference sequence). The CDR3 DNA reads as TGTGCCTGGAGGGGAGTCGGGCAGTTCTTC. Amino acid sequence: CAWRGVGQFF.

The V gene is TRBV7-8, the J gene TRBJ2-1; D is unresolved. The V gene's germline CDR1 is SGHVS and CDR2 FQNEAQ. Trimming stripped 1 base from V and 0 bases from J, with 16 bases between. This CDR3 has 18 amino acids. The CDR3 sequence is CASSLEPDLRSSYNEQFF. The DNA for the CDR3 is TGTGCCAGCAGCTTAGAACCGGATCTAAGAAGCTCCTACAATGAGCAGTTCTTC. The full variable domain, in which reference TRBV7-8 and TRBJ2-1 provide the parts outside the CDR3, is GAGVSQSPRYKVAKRGQDVALRCDPISGHVSLFWYQQALGQGPEFLTYFQNEAQLDKSGLPSDRFFAERPEGSVSTLKIQRTQQEDSAVYLCASSLEPDLRSSYNEQFFGPGTRLTVL.

This clone was found once. The chain combines TRBV5-1 with TRBJ1-3, with D tentatively TRBD1 (6 bases). Trimming removed 1 base from V and 0 bases from J, with 11 bases in between. The CDR3 sequence is 16 residues long. Germline V CDR1 and CDR2: SGHRS, YFSETQ. CDR3 amino acids: CASSLTGWVSGNTIYF. DNA for the CDR3: TGCGCCAGCAGCTTGACAGGGTGGGTCTCTGGAAACACCATATATTTT. Based on the CDR3 plus reference TRBV5-1 and TRBJ1-3, the full variable domain is KAGVTQTPRYLIKTRGQQVTLSCSPISGHRSVSWYQQTPGQGLQFLFEYFSETQRNKGNFPGRFSGRQFSNSRSEMNVSTLELGDSALYLCASSLTGWVSGNTIYFGEGSWLTVV.

This chain connects TRBV19 to TRBJ2-1; TRBD2 aligns across 13 bases. V gave up 6 bases and J gave up 3 bases; unmatched junction bases: 5. This CDR3 is built from 16 residues. Germline-derived CDR1 and CDR2 are LNHDA and SQIVND (reference sequence). CDR3: CASSLLAGGLYNEQFF. DNA of the CDR3: TGTGCCAGTAGCCTACTAGCGGGAGGGCTCTACAATGAGCAGTTCTTC.

This clone turned up a few times. The rearrangement uses TRBV27 and TRBJ2-2, with D possibly matching TRBD2 (6 bases). CDR1 MNHEY and CDR2 SMNVEV come from the germline V gene (reference sequence). This CDR3 is built from 16 residues. V lost 1 base, J lost 0 bases, and 9 bases lay in between. The CDR3 nucleotides are TGTGCCAGCAGTTTATGGGCGGGGACGAACACCGGGGAGCTGTTTTTT. The encoded protein is CASSLWAGTNTGELFF.

The genes are TRBV28 and TRBJ2-5; the match to TRBD2 covers 14 bases. The CDR3 contains 12 residues. The V gene end was trimmed by 10 bases and the J gene end by 11 bases; junction bases not matched to a gene: 6. Germline values: CDR1 MDHEN, CDR2 SYDVKM. The CDR3 coding sequence is TGTGCCACCAGACTAGCGGGAGGGTTGCAGTACTTC. Translating gives CATRLAGGLQYF.

Of note for this clone: This sample also contains other DNA sequences that code for the same CDR3. V is TRBV19 and J is TRBJ2-7, with 10 bases matching TRBD1. Trimming at V came to 6 bases and at J to 2 bases, leaving 4 bases not matched to a gene. The germline V gene encodes CDR1 LNHDA and CDR2 SQIVND (reference sequence). The CDR3 covers 14 residues. The CDR3 DNA follows: TGTGCCAGTAGCCCGGGACAGGGGCCCTACGAGCAGTACTTC. It is translated as CASSPGQGPYEQYF.

V usage is TRBV30 and J usage is TRBJ2-1; no definite D call. Deletions cut 2 bases from V and 0 bases from J, with 11 bases between. Germline V CDR1 and CDR2: GTSNPN, SVGIG (reference sequence). The CDR3 has 15 residues. The CDR3 DNA sequence: TGTGCCTGGAGTACAATGGGCAGCTCCTACAATGAGCAGTTCTTC. Its translation: CAWSTMGSSYNEQFF.

This clone was counted only a few times. V usage is TRBV7-6 and J usage is TRBJ2-3; TRBD1 might be the D (5 bases). Trimming pared 4 bases from V and 0 bases from J, leaving 11 bases between. CDR3 length: 15 residues. Looked up from germline, CDR1 is SGHVS and CDR2 is FNYEAQ. The CDR3 loop reads CASSSRGSSTDTQYF. CDR3 bases: TGTGCCAGCAGCTCAAGGGGATCTAGCACAGATACGCAGTATTTT.

V is TRBV6-6 and J is TRBJ2-2; 8 bases match TRBD2. This CDR3 comprises 13 residues. CDR1 is MNHNY and CDR2 is SVGAGI in the germline V gene (reference sequence). V lost 10 bases to trimming and J lost 5 bases; unmatched junction nucleotides: 6. Here the CDR3 reads CATGRGATGELFF. The CDR3 region has the DNA TGTGCCACCGGGCGGGGGGCTACCGGGGAGCTGTTTTTT.